Listed below are T cell receptor beta chains from one sample, sequenced in a study of cytotoxic CD8 clonotypes in ibrutinib-treated CLL. Here immunoSEQ multiplex PCR was the method, and the copy in TCRdb shows in-frame clones only, minus some. The data hold about 200,000 clones, with around three quarters observed a single time. The sequences come from PBMCs, collected after 24 months of ibrutinib treatment. These receptors were taken from a human donor with chronic lymphocytic leukemia. Both conserved end residues are part of each CDR3. A D gene is named only where the DNA matches it firmly. Clone size appears in some rows only: once, few, many, or a class for an expanded clone.

J: TRBJ1-2
V: TRBV5-1
size: few
D: NA
CDR3: CASSLDGLLAGGYTF
DNA: TGCGCCAGCAGCTTGGATGGCCTACTAGCGGGGGGCTACACCTTC

J: TRBJ2-1
V: TRBV2
size: NA
D: TRBD2
CDR3: CASTSGFYNEQFF
DNA: TGTGCCAGCACTAGCGGGTTCTACAATGAGCAGTTCTTC

J: TRBJ2-7
V: TRBV19
size: NA
D: NA
CDR3: CASSIAAGTYEQYF
DNA: TGTGCCAGTAGTATAGCGGCAGGAACCTACGAGCAGTACTTC

J: TRBJ2-6
V: TRBV7-3
size: few
D: NA
CDR3: CASSSTGRSGANVLTF
DNA: TGTGCCAGCAGCTCGACAGGCCGCTCTGGGGCCAACGTCCTGACTTTC

J: TRBJ1-5
V: TRBV19
size: NA
D: TRBD1
CDR3: CAAGGNSNQPQHF
DNA: TGTGCTGCAGGGGGGAATAGCAATCAGCCCCAGCATTTT

J: TRBJ1-5
V: TRBV6-4
size: NA
D: NA
CDR3: CASSKLDQPQHF
DNA: TGTGCCAGCAGCAAGTTAGATCAGCCCCAGCATTTT

J: TRBJ2-3
V: TRBV20-1
size: NA
D: TRBD2
CDR3: CSARTSTTQYF
DNA: TGCAGTGCTAGGACTAGCACGACGCAGTATTTT

J: TRBJ1-3
V: TRBV27
size: NA
D: NA
CDR3: CASSSPFLSGNTIYF
DNA: TGTGCCAGCAGTTCCCCCTTTCTCTCTGGAAACACCATATATTTT

J: TRBJ2-4
V: TRBV18
size: NA
D: TRBD2
CDR3: CASSPAGGPIQYF
DNA: TGTGCCAGCTCGCCAGCGGGAGGGCCTATTCAGTACTTC

J: TRBJ2-7
V: TRBV25-1
size: NA
D: NA
CDR3: CASSGGLSGSYREQYF
DNA: TGTGCCAGCAGTGGCGGGCTTTCGGGCTCTTATCGCGAGCAGTACTTC

J: TRBJ2-1
V: TRBV7-6
size: few
D: NA
CDR3: CASSLGSGDGGEQFF
DNA: TGTGCCAGCAGCTTAGGTAGCGGTGATGGGGGTGAGCAGTTCTTC

J: TRBJ2-7
V: TRBV10-1
size: few
D: NA
CDR3: CASKAVLVYEQYF
DNA: TGCGCCAGCAAGGCGGTTCTGGTCTACGAGCAGTACTTC

J: TRBJ2-7
V: TRBV5-4
size: NA
D: TRBD2
CDR3: CASSLPTSGGYEQYF
DNA: TGTGCCAGCAGCTTGCCCACTAGCGGGGGCTACGAGCAGTACTTC

J: TRBJ2-5
V: TRBV11-3
size: NA
D: TRBD2
CDR3: CASSLTSGNHARREETQYF
DNA: TGTGCCAGCAGCTTGACTAGCGGGAATCACGCACGACGAGAAGAGACCCAGTACTTC

J: TRBJ2-1
V: TRBV10-2
size: NA
D: NA
CDR3: CASSRPGLGNEQFF
DNA: TGCGCCAGCAGCCGGCCGGGGCTAGGCAATGAGCAGTTCTTC

J: TRBJ2-7
V: TRBV5-1
size: NA
D: NA
CDR3: CASSYTGDTQHEQYF
DNA: TGCGCCAGCAGCTATACCGGGGACACACAACACGAGCAGTACTTC

J: TRBJ2-5
V: TRBV5-1
size: NA
D: NA
CDR3: CASSLLPAQETQYF
DNA: TGCGCCAGCAGCTTGCTGCCAGCGCAAGAGACCCAGTACTTC

J: TRBJ2-7
V: TRBV7-2
size: once
D: TRBD2
CDR3: CASSLVTSGTYEQYF
DNA: TGTGCCAGCAGCTTAGTGACTAGCGGGACCTACGAGCAGTACTTC

J: TRBJ2-4
V: TRBV27
size: few
D: NA
CDR3: CASGTGRVGNIQYF
DNA: TGTGCCAGCGGGACCGGCAGAGTCGGAAACATTCAGTACTTC

J: TRBJ2-7
V: TRBV5-4
size: NA
D: NA
CDR3: CASSLRGVDSEQYF
DNA: TGTGCCAGCAGTCTTCGAGGGGTAGACAGCGAGCAGTACTTC

J: TRBJ1-1
V: TRBV7-9
size: NA
D: NA
CDR3: CASSGGPSALTEAFF
DNA: TGTGCCAGCAGCGGAGGACCCTCGGCGCTCACTGAAGCTTTCTTT

J: TRBJ2-7
V: TRBV14
size: NA
D: NA
CDR3: CASSQDGAITYEQYF
DNA: TGTGCCAGCAGCCAAGATGGAGCTATCACCTACGAGCAGTACTTC

J: TRBJ2-1
V: TRBV5-1
size: NA
D: NA
CDR3: CASSLDRVSSYNEQFF
DNA: TGCGCCAGCAGCTTGGACAGGGTAAGCTCCTACAATGAGCAGTTCTTC

J: TRBJ2-5
V: TRBV28
size: few
D: NA
CDR3: CASSLVEETQYF
DNA: TGTGCCAGCAGTTTAGTGGAAGAGACCCAGTACTTC

J: TRBJ2-2
V: TRBV5-4
size: few
D: TRBD2
CDR3: CASSHLLAGRNTGELFF
DNA: TGTGCCAGCAGCCACCTACTAGCGGGAAGGAACACCGGGGAGCTGTTTTTT

J: TRBJ2-1
V: TRBV14
size: NA
D: TRBD2
CDR3: CASSQEYRAGVGTIYNEQFF
DNA: TGTGCCAGCAGCCAAGAATATAGAGCGGGAGTGGGGACTATATACAATGAGCAGTTCTTC

J: TRBJ1-2
V: TRBV6-5
size: few
D: TRBD1
CDR3: CASSPQGTYGYTF
DNA: TGTGCCAGCAGTCCACAGGGGACCTATGGCTACACCTTC

J: TRBJ1-1
V: TRBV7-8
size: NA
D: NA
CDR3: CASSLYTNTEAFF
DNA: TGTGCCAGCAGCTTATATACTAACACTGAAGCTTTCTTT

J: TRBJ2-7
V: TRBV11-2
size: NA
D: NA
CDR3: CASSQGGEQYF
DNA: TGTGCCAGCAGCCAAGGGGGTGAGCAGTACTTC

J: TRBJ2-5
V: TRBV5-4
size: NA
D: NA
CDR3: CASTAGMGGTQETQYF
DNA: TGTGCCAGCACCGCAGGGATGGGAGGAACACAAGAGACCCAGTACTTC

J: TRBJ2-1
V: TRBV4-1
size: NA
D: NA
CDR3: CASSTLGGSSYNEQFF
DNA: TGCGCCAGCAGCACCTTGGGGGGAAGCTCCTACAATGAGCAGTTCTTC

J: TRBJ1-1
V: TRBV20-1
size: NA
D: NA
CDR3: CSARDYTEAFF
DNA: TGCAGTGCTAGAGACTACACTGAAGCTTTCTTT

J: TRBJ1-1
V: TRBV20-1
size: NA
D: NA
CDR3: CRYSGDTEAFF
DNA: TGCAGGTACTCAGGGGACACTGAAGCTTTCTTT

J: TRBJ2-5
V: TRBV9
size: NA
D: TRBD1
CDR3: CASSGTGQGSETQYF
DNA: TGTGCCAGCAGTGGAACGGGACAGGGATCAGAGACCCAGTACTTC

J: TRBJ2-7
V: TRBV28
size: NA
D: TRBD2
CDR3: CASSLLAGGPYEQYF
DNA: TGTGCCAGCAGTTTACTAGCGGGAGGACCCTACGAGCAGTACTTC

J: TRBJ1-2
V: TRBV23-1
size: once
D: NA
CDR3: CASSRSPYGYTF
DNA: TGCGCCAGCAGTCGATCCCCCTATGGCTACACCTTC

J: TRBJ2-7
V: TRBV27
size: NA
D: TRBD1
CDR3: CASSPLRQGRSLGPYEQYF
DNA: TGTGCCAGCAGTCCCCTAAGACAGGGGAGGAGTTTGGGCCCCTACGAGCAGTACTTC

J: TRBJ2-7
V: TRBV9
size: NA
D: NA
CDR3: CASSEGGAQEQYF
DNA: TGTGCCAGCAGCGAAGGGGGGGCTCAGGAGCAGTACTTC

J: TRBJ2-1
V: TRBV15
size: NA
D: NA
CDR3: CATSRDHPRGGYEQFF
DNA: TGTGCCACCAGCAGAGATCATCCCAGGGGTGGGTATGAGCAGTTCTTC

J: TRBJ2-7
V: TRBV6-1
size: NA
D: NA
CDR3: CASSDRDLALRQYF
DNA: TGTGCCAGCAGTGACCGGGACCTGGCCCTTCGGCAGTACTTC

J: TRBJ2-2
V: TRBV9
size: NA
D: NA
CDR3: CASSVADIVGELFF
DNA: TGTGCCAGCAGCGTAGCTGATATAGTAGGGGAGCTGTTTTTT

J: TRBJ1-2
V: TRBV19
size: once
D: TRBD1
CDR3: CASRTGQAASYGYTF
DNA: TGTGCCAGTAGGACGGGACAGGCCGCTTCCTATGGCTACACCTTC

J: TRBJ2-1
V: TRBV18
size: NA
D: TRBD2
CDR3: CASRLANEQFF
DNA: TGTGCCAGCCGACTAGCCAATGAGCAGTTCTTC

J: TRBJ2-7
V: TRBV7-2
size: NA
D: TRBD1
CDR3: CASSSKTGGLYEQYF
DNA: TGTGCCAGCAGCTCCAAGACAGGGGGTTTGTACGAGCAGTACTTC

J: TRBJ2-7
V: TRBV27
size: NA
D: TRBD2
CDR3: CASSKPPGLAGFYEQYF
DNA: TGTGCCAGCAGTAAGCCGCCGGGACTAGCGGGATTCTACGAGCAGTACTTC

J: TRBJ1-5
V: TRBV7-6
size: few
D: TRBD1
CDR3: CASSLTGAYSNQPQHF
DNA: TGTGCCAGCAGCTTAACAGGGGCGTATAGCAATCAGCCCCAGCATTTT

J: TRBJ1-2
V: TRBV28
size: NA
D: NA
CDR3: CASSNHYGYTF
DNA: TGTGCCAGCAGTAACCACTATGGCTACACCTTC

J: TRBJ2-7
V: TRBV10-3
size: NA
D: NA
CDR3: CAISPRGSYEQYF
DNA: TGTGCCATCAGCCCCAGGGGTTCCTACGAGCAGTACTTC

J: TRBJ2-7
V: TRBV7-9
size: NA
D: TRBD1
CDR3: CASSGGQGTYEQYF
DNA: TGTGCCAGCAGCGGCGGACAGGGGACCTACGAGCAGTACTTC

J: TRBJ2-2
V: TRBV5-1
size: NA
D: TRBD2
CDR3: CASSLRGSFGTGELFF
DNA: TGCGCCAGCAGCTTGCGCGGGAGTTTCGGCACCGGGGAGCTGTTTTTT

J: TRBJ2-7
V: TRBV4-3
size: NA
D: TRBD2
CDR3: CASTLGPPTSGTWYEQYF
DNA: TGCGCCAGTACACTAGGACCCCCGACTAGCGGGACTTGGTACGAGCAGTACTTC

J: TRBJ1-1
V: TRBV28
size: NA
D: NA
CDR3: CASNRFVGVNTEAFF
DNA: TGTGCCAGCAATCGGTTTGTGGGTGTGAACACTGAAGCTTTCTTT